The rows below give T cell receptor beta chains drawn from one sample of a study of CD8 T cells in ankylosing spondylitis. MiXCR, applied by TCRdb to the 5' RACE reads, yields one record per CDR3 protein. The data hold about 240,000 distinct CDR3 sequences, with approximately 9% observed a single time. The sample was blood, either unsorted or a sorted T cell fraction (not recorded which). These receptors all come from a male donor with ankylosing spondylitis or in good health (not recorded which). The CDR3 runs from the conserved cysteine through the conserved F or W. The D gene is left open where the match is weak.

CDR3: CATSDSFQTAPTFF; V: TRBV24-1; D: -; J: TRBJ1-1
CDR3: CASSLGSSTDTQYF; V: TRBV2; D: -; J: TRBJ2-3
CDR3: CASSLTSDTQYF; V: TRBV7-2; D: -; J: TRBJ2-3
CDR3: CSAFNRDSYGYTF; V: TRBV20-1; D: TRBD1; J: TRBJ1-2
CDR3: CSARFWDRGHGELFF; V: TRBV20-1; D: TRBD1; J: TRBJ2-2
CDR3: CASSTLGGTTGELFF; V: TRBV7-9; D: -; J: TRBJ2-2
CDR3: CASSQWDGNSPLHF; V: TRBV4-3; D: -; J: TRBJ1-6
CDR3: CASSLAQGTLADEQFF; V: TRBV7-9; D: -; J: TRBJ2-1
CDR3: CAISETGWDTEAFF; V: TRBV10-3; D: -; J: TRBJ1-1
CDR3: CASSMGLFSYNEQFF; V: TRBV5-5; D: TRBD2; J: TRBJ2-1
CDR3: CASSDRQGAVGYTF; V: TRBV2; D: TRBD1; J: TRBJ1-2
CDR3: CSARDEGAGRGSYEQYF; V: TRBV20-1; D: TRBD1; J: TRBJ2-7
CDR3: CASSYSGIPADTQYF; V: TRBV11-3; D: -; J: TRBJ2-3
CDR3: CASRGGFTDTQYF; V: TRBV28; D: TRBD2; J: TRBJ2-3
CDR3: CASSYLAGKVPGYTF; V: TRBV6-5; D: -; J: TRBJ1-2
CDR3: CSARVSAGAYEQYF; V: TRBV20-1; D: -; J: TRBJ2-7
CDR3: CASSMGLDTEAFF; V: TRBV7-2; D: -; J: TRBJ1-1
CDR3: CASSLAQGGTEAFF; V: TRBV7-9; D: TRBD1; J: TRBJ1-1
CDR3: CASTTREGAGYNEQFF; V: TRBV13; D: -; J: TRBJ2-1
CDR3: CASRRGGQGVVGYTF; V: TRBV2; D: TRBD1; J: TRBJ1-2
CDR3: CASSLGLAGATYQETQYF; V: TRBV7-6; D: TRBD2; J: TRBJ2-5
CDR3: CASSGAGGPRNEQFF; V: TRBV5-1; D: TRBD2; J: TRBJ2-1
CDR3: CASRGQTYGYTF; V: TRBV12-3/TRBV12-4; D: TRBD1; J: TRBJ1-2
CDR3: CAIKPGTGGQETQYF; V: TRBV10-3; D: TRBD1; J: TRBJ2-5
CDR3: CASSLDSFREETQYF; V: TRBV3-1; D: -; J: TRBJ2-5
CDR3: CSARVEASYNEQFF; V: TRBV20-1; D: -; J: TRBJ2-1
CDR3: CASNSGQGTVGELFF; V: TRBV19; D: TRBD1; J: TRBJ2-2
CDR3: CASSLAQGQETQYF; V: TRBV5-1; D: -; J: TRBJ2-5
CDR3: CSASRPALTDQPQHF; V: TRBV20-1; D: -; J: TRBJ1-5
CDR3: CSARSGNTGELFF; V: TRBV20-1; D: -; J: TRBJ2-2
CDR3: CSARSRVGNQPQHF; V: TRBV20-1; D: -; J: TRBJ1-5
CDR3: CSARGHRGNQPQHF; V: TRBV20-1; D: -; J: TRBJ1-5
CDR3: CASSVDANQGSYNEQFF; V: TRBV9; D: -; J: TRBJ2-1
CDR3: CASSPRQGGLHNEQFF; V: TRBV7-2; D: TRBD1; J: TRBJ2-1
CDR3: CASSQGFATAYGYTF; V: TRBV3-1; D: -; J: TRBJ1-2
CDR3: CASSLQVANEQFF; V: TRBV14; D: -; J: TRBJ2-1
CDR3: CASSPDRDIQYF; V: TRBV7-2; D: TRBD1; J: TRBJ2-4
CDR3: CASSLAGGGFF; V: TRBV12-3/TRBV12-4; D: -; J: TRBJ2-1
CDR3: CSALPPGGRVVNNEQFF; V: TRBV20-1; D: -; J: TRBJ2-1
CDR3: CASSLADARRILAKNIQYF; V: TRBV12-3/TRBV12-4; D: -; J: TRBJ2-4
CDR3: CSAHDRESKYGTIYF; V: TRBV20-1; D: TRBD1; J: TRBJ1-3